This TCR beta chain was captured by sequencing in a study of identical twins. Each cDNA held unique molecular identifiers, and template switching gave it a universal primer site. TCRdb redid the calling of the 5' RACE reads with MiXCR, one entry per CDR3 protein. Of some 900,000 distinct CDR3 sequences detected, approximately 13% appear once; the ten largest clones hold 1.5% to 2%. Everyone who donated was a healthy Caucasian. The CDR3 is 12 amino acids. Per germline, CDR1 DFQATT and CDR2 SNEGSKA (reference sequence). Deletions cut 7 bases from V and 5 bases from J, with 13 bases between. This sample was shared with a second study, whose subject was yellow fever vaccine responses in identical twins. Per that study: As reported, the vaccine T cell response of twins seemed partly convergent and partly personalized.

This clonotype was sampled from a woman between 18 and 29 years old in good health. The gene calls are TRBV20-1 and TRBJ2-3; D is undetermined. The specimen was PBMCs. The CDR3 region has the DNA TGCAGTGATGTGGGGTTGGAAGATACGCAGTATTTT. Amino acid sequence: CSDVGLEDTQYF.